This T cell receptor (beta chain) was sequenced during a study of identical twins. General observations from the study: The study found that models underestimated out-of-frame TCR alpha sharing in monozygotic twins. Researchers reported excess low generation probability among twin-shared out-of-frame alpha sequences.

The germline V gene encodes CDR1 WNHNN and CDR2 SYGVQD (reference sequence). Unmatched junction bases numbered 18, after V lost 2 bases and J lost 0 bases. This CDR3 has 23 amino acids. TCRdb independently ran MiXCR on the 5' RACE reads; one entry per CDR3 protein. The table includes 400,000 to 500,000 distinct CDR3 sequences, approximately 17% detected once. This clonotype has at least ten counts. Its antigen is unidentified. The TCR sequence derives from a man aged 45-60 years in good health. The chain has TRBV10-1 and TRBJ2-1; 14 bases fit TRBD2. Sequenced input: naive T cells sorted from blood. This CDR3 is CASSENGLVLTSGGVPSYNEQFF. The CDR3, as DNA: TGCGCCAGCAGTGAGAATGGGTTGGTTTTGACTAGCGGGGGGGTGCCCTCCTACAATGAGCAGTTCTTC.